This is a list of T cell receptor beta chains from one sample in a study of OX40 agonist ivuxolimab in advanced cancers. Here immunoSEQ multiplex PCR was the method, and the copy in TCRdb shows in-frame clones only, minus some. The sample holds some 70,000 clones, about 88% seen once. The source was CD4+ or CD8+ T cells sorted from blood, collected in a trial of the OX40 agonist ivuxolimab. The receptors stem from an adult with an advanced solid tumor such as melanoma, head and neck, liver or kidney cancer. Both conserved end residues are part of each CDR3. The D gene is left open where the match is weak. Only some rows state a clone size, as once, few, many or a class for expanded clones.

TRBJ1-1	TRBV6-6	.	14	.	TGTGCCAGCATCAACCAGGGGATGAACACTGAAGCTTTCTTT	CASINQGMNTEAFF
TRBJ1-1	TRBV28	few	14	TRBD1	TGTGCCAGCAGGACTCCAGGGGGGAACACTGAAGCTTTCTTT	CASRTPGGNTEAFF
TRBJ2-3	TRBV27	.	16	TRBD2	TGTGCCAGCTCAGAAAGGACCGGGACTAGCGGGGATACGCAGTATTTT	CASSERTGTSGDTQYF
TRBJ2-3	TRBV5-4	once	15	TRBD2	TGTGCCAGCAGGCTCACTAGCGGGGAAGTAGATACGCAGTATTTT	CASRLTSGEVDTQYF
TRBJ2-7	TRBV28	.	15	TRBD2	TGTGCCAGCAGGTCCCGGGGGGGCGCGGGTAGGGAGCAGTACTTC	CASRSRGGAGREQYF
TRBJ2-3	TRBV27	.	15	.	TGTGCCAGCAGTTTGAAGGGGCCCCACACAGATACGCAGTATTTT	CASSLKGPHTDTQYF
TRBJ1-1	TRBV4-3	.	15	TRBD1	TGCGCCAGCAGCCCAAGTCCGACAGGGGTAGAGAGAGCTTTCTTT	CASSPSPTGVERAFF
TRBJ2-1	TRBV2	.	15	.	TGTGCCAGCAGTGGTGTGAGGGGTACCCGGGCTGAGCAGTTCTTC	CASSGVRGTRAEQFF
TRBJ2-5	TRBV10-3	few	15	TRBD1	TGTGCCATCAGTGGGGACAGGTGGACCCAAGAGACCCAGTACTTC	CAISGDRWTQETQYF
TRBJ2-1	TRBV2	.	14	TRBD2	TGTGCCAGCAGGTCGGAGCGGGGATACAATGAGCAGTTCTTC	CASRSERGYNEQFF